This passage covers 3 T cell receptor beta chains from one sample sequenced in a study of blood T cell repertoires in COVID-19 (dated by TCRdb to 2020 to 2021). The protocol used for the library was the immunoSEQ multiplex PCR assay. In TCRdb, the immuneACCESS table is reduced to in-frame sequences with V and J assigned. These tables do not hold every clone; where another copy was compared, an unresolved V gene accounts for under half, and the others remain unexplained. For this sample there are 200,000 to 300,000 clones; around 87% appear just once. The top ten hold less than 4% of the sample. Sequencing input: PBMCs or T cells enriched from blood (not recorded which). These receptors were taken from a woman aged 40 to 55 with acute COVID-19.

The rearrangement joins TRBV20-1 to TRBJ2-7; TRBD2 agrees at 7 bases. This CDR3 is built from 15 residues. Germline CDR1 and CDR2: DFQATT and SNEGSKA (reference sequence). After removal of 3 bases from V and 0 bases from J, the junction contained 8 bases not matched to a gene. Here the CDR3 reads CSASRPRDYSYEQYF. The CDR3 DNA follows: TGCAGTGCTAGTCGCCCCCGGGACTACTCCTACGAGCAGTACTTC.

The rearrangement joins TRBV29-1 to TRBJ2-7, with TRBD2 matching 9 bases. From germline, CDR1 is SQVTM and CDR2 ANQGSEA. After removal of 2 bases from V and 6 bases from J, the junction contained 14 bases not matched to a gene. The CDR3 loop spans 16 amino acids. For the CDR3, the DNA is TGCAGCGTTGAATTCGGCGGGAGGGCCGCGTCTGGCGAGCAGTACTTC. It is translated as CSVEFGGRAASGEQYF.

The V gene is TRBV6-5, the J gene TRBJ1-2, with D tentatively TRBD1 (5 bases). Germline values: CDR1 MNHEY, CDR2 SVGAGI. The length of the CDR3 is 14 residues. V was shortened by 4 bases and J by 3 bases, with 12 bases between the two germline ends. Here the CDR3 DNA reads TGTGCCAGCAGTTCCCCGGGGGGACACTATGGCTACACCTTC. It encodes CASSSPGGHYGYTF.